Below, 9 T cell receptor beta chains from the same sample are listed, as sequenced in a study of shared clonotypes between healthy human individuals. Sequencing used immunoSEQ multiplex PCR; TCRdb keeps in-frame clones, though not all of them. There are about 510,000 clones in the sample; roughly 85% occur only once, and approximately 12% lies in the top ten. The sequenced sample consisted of PBMCs. These receptors originate from a woman aged 40 to 55 in good health. Some clones in this sample may be carry-over from other donors' samples.

This clone was seen more than once but under ten times. The V and J genes are TRBV28 and TRBJ2-7, with 7 bases lining up with TRBD1. The CDR3 is 13 residues long. Looked up from germline, CDR1 is MDHEN and CDR2 is SYDVKM. J lost 3 bases, V lost 3 bases, and 2 bases had no gene match. The CDR3 sequence is CASSFGQDYEQYF. DNA for the CDR3: TGTGCCAGCAGTTTCGGACAGGACTACGAGCAGTACTTC.

The V gene is TRBV29-1, the J gene TRBJ2-3; the match to TRBD1 covers 7 bases. The germline CDR1 and CDR2 sequences are SQVTM and ANQGSEA. Trimming removed 6 bases from V and 2 bases from J; junction bases left unmatched: 5. The CDR3 runs 13 residues. The CDR3 protein is CSVNRGNTDTQYF. The CDR3 nucleotides are TGCAGCGTCAACAGGGGAAACACAGATACGCAGTATTTT.

The count of this clone is one. This chain connects TRBV5-1 to TRBJ2-2; D might be TRBD2 (5 bases). Trimming left V 2 bases short and J 4 bases short, with 15 bases between. This CDR3 region has 16 residues. CDR1 is SGHRS, CDR2 YFSETQ, per germline. CDR3 bases: TGCGCCAGCAGCTTCGAGGGCCACATAGGCACCGGGGAGCTGTTTTTT. This gives the protein CASSFEGHIGTGELFF.

This clone has a handful of counts. J is TRBJ1-2 and V is TRBV10-3; TRBD1 matches at 8 bases. V gave up 3 bases and J gave up 0 bases; unmatched junction bases: 3. The length of the CDR3 is 15 residues. Germline CDR1 and CDR2: ENHRY and SYGVKD. CDR3 loop: CAISDPGQANYGYTF. In nucleotides, the CDR3 is TGTGCCATCAGTGACCCGGGACAGGCTAACTATGGCTACACCTTC.

V and J are TRBV6-5 and TRBJ2-7, with TRBD2 matching over 12 bases. V gave up 8 bases and J gave up 6 bases; unmatched junction bases: 11. The CDR3 sequence is 15 residues long. The germline V gene has CDR1 MNHEY and CDR2 SVGAGI. The DNA of the CDR3 is TGTGCCAGCTCGCGACTAGCGGGAGTTAACGGCGAGCAGTACTTC. This encodes CASSRLAGVNGEQYF.

This clone came up many times. The chain joins TRBV6-6 to TRBJ1-1; possible D gene TRBD1, 5 bases. This CDR3 is 14 amino acids long. Trimming shortened V by 4 bases and J by 7 bases, and 16 bases separated the two germline ends. Germline CDR1 and CDR2: MNHNY and SVGAGI (reference sequence). DNA of the CDR3: TGTGCCAGCAGTTTTCGGGTCGGGGACGGTGAAGCTTTCTTT. Translated, it gives CASSFRVGDGEAFF.

V usage is TRBV6-1 and J usage is TRBJ2-5, with 10 bases identical to TRBD2. The CDR3 consists of 16 residues. Germline V gene lookup returns CDR1 MNHNS and CDR2 SASEGT. Germline trimming cut 1 base from V and 5 bases from J; bases unmatched to any gene: 7. CDR3 region: CASSEGTSGRRETQYF. The CDR3 bases are TGTGCCAGCAGTGAAGGGACTAGCGGAAGGAGGGAGACCCAGTACTTC.

This clone was counted once. The chain joins TRBV29-1 to TRBJ2-1, with 7 bases aligning to TRBD2. The V segment lost 7 bases and the J segment 10 bases; nucleotides outside the gene matches: 4. The germline CDR1 and CDR2 sequences are SQVTM and ANQGSEA. The CDR3 has 10 amino acids. The CDR3 loop is CSGRTREQFF. CDR3 DNA: TGCAGCGGCCGGACTAGGGAGCAGTTCTTC.

The rearrangement joins TRBV5-4 to TRBJ2-5, with D possibly matching TRBD1 (6 bases). Germline V gene lookup returns CDR1 SGHNT and CDR2 YYREEE (reference sequence). The CDR3 extends over 13 amino acids. V was cut by 0 bases and J by 5 bases, with 8 bases left in between. The CDR3 DNA follows: TGTGCCAGCAGCTTGGGTAGGGGGGAGACCCAGTACTTC. This codes for CASSLGRGETQYF.